Following are 18 T cell receptor beta chains from one sample sequenced in a study of cytomegalovirus exposure and HLA in healthy donors. Repertoires were generated with immunoSEQ multiplex PCR, while TCRdb's copy carries only in-frame clones and drops some. The table has some 110,000 clones, around 85% seen once. Sequencing used PBMCs. The source of these receptors is a man younger than 35 in good health and CMV-seropositive.

This clone has a single count. V gene TRBV7-2 combines with J gene TRBJ2-5; TRBD2 matches at 14 bases. V lost 5 bases and J lost 5; bases outside the gene matches: 13. The CDR3 is made up of 18 amino acids. CDR1 and CDR2 (germline): SGHTA, FQGNSA. The CDR3 DNA sequence: TGTGCCAGCAGCCCTCAGACTAGCGGGGGGGTGGTCCGGGAGACCCAGTACTTC. Its translation is CASSPQTSGGVVRETQYF. Complete variable domain (other parts from reference TRBV7-2 and TRBJ2-5): GAGVSQSPSNKVTEKGKDVELRCDPISGHTALYWYRQSLGQGLEFLIYFQGNSAPDKSGLPSDRFSAERTGGSVSTLTIQRTQQEDSAVYLCASSPQTSGGVVRETQYFGPGTRLLVL.

The chain has TRBV19 and TRBJ1-5; D remains ambiguous. The CDR3 covers 14 residues. Germline V gene data show CDR1 as LNHDA and CDR2 as SQIVND (reference sequence). V gave up 7 bases and J gave up 0 bases, with 10 bases separating them. For the CDR3, the DNA is TGTGCCAGTACCTCGACAATTAGCAATCAGCCCCAGCATTTT. Protein: CASTSTISNQPQHF.

The gene calls are TRBV5-4 and TRBJ2-2, with D perhaps matching TRBD1 (5 bases). The CDR3 loop spans 14 amino acids. V shed 5 bases and J shed 1 base, with 9 bases lying between them. Per the germline V gene, CDR1 is SGHNT and CDR2 is YYREEE (reference sequence). CDR3 coding DNA: TGTGCCAGCAGTCTGACAGAGAACACCGGGGAGCTGTTTTTT. Protein product: CASSLTENTGELFF.

The chain recombines TRBV2 with TRBJ2-1; weak D call: TRBD2 (7 bases). Trimming stripped 10 bases from V and 4 bases from J, with 17 bases between. CDR3 size: 14 residues. The germline V gene encodes CDR1 SNHLY and CDR2 FYNNEI. The CDR3 loop is CATPRGGPYNEQFF. The CDR3 nucleotides are TGTGCCACCCCTAGGGGGGGGCCTTACAATGAGCAGTTCTTC.

The chain employs TRBV5-1 and TRBJ2-3; possibly TRBD2 for D (6 bases). Trimming took off 4 bases at V and 1 base at J, with 16 bases between the two ends. Germline loops: CDR1 SGHRS, CDR2 YFSETQ. The CDR3 sequence is 16 residues long. The CDR3 sequence is CASSPSERAGTDTQYF. CDR3 DNA sequence: TGCGCCAGCAGCCCATCCGAGCGGGCCGGCACAGATACGCAGTATTTT. The full variable domain, completed using reference TRBV5-1 and TRBJ2-3, is KAGVTQTPRYLIKTRGQQVTLSCSPISGHRSVSWYQQTPGQGLQFLFEYFSETQRNKGNFPGRFSGRQFSNSRSEMNVSTLELGDSALYLCASSPSERAGTDTQYFGPGTRLTVL.

This chain connects TRBV23-1 to TRBJ2-7; 8 nucleotides match TRBD1. TRBV23-1 qualifies as an ORF whose function is uncertain. CDR3 length: 15 amino acids. The V segment lost 0 bases and the J segment 7 bases; nucleotides outside the gene matches: 8. The CDR3 reads CASSQSRRGLGEQYF. The CDR3 DNA sequence: TGCGCCAGCAGTCAATCCCGCAGGGGGCTAGGGGAGCAGTACTTC.

The V and J genes are TRBV18 and TRBJ1-5; possibly TRBD1 for D (6 bases). V dropped 5 bases and J dropped 4 bases, with 9 bases sitting between them. The CDR3 contains 13 residues. Germline V gene sequence: CDR1 KGHSH, CDR2 LQKENI. The CDR3 nucleotides read TGTGCCAGCTCAAGGGGACAAAATCAGCCCCAGCATTTT. As protein: CASSRGQNQPQHF.

CDR3 DNA: TGCGCCAGCAGCTCCCGACAGGGGAACCCCTACGAGCAGTACTTC. Encoded protein: CASSSRQGNPYEQYF. This sequence joins TRBV5-1 and TRBJ2-7; 8 positions agree with TRBD1. Germline trimming cut 3 bases from V and 2 bases from J; bases unmatched to any gene: 7. The CDR3 is made up of 15 amino acids. CDR1 SGHRS and CDR2 YFSETQ come from the germline V gene.

The chain carries TRBV5-1 and TRBJ2-3; D is possibly TRBD2 (7 bases). The CDR3 has 15 residues. CDR1 SGHRS and CDR2 YFSETQ come from the germline V gene. The V gene lost 3 bases and the J gene lost 3 bases, with 14 bases spanning the gap. The CDR3 loop reads CASSWQGRETDTQYF. In DNA, the CDR3 is TGCGCCAGCAGCTGGCAGGGGAGGGAAACAGATACGCAGTATTTT. Variable domain in full (rest from reference TRBV5-1 and TRBJ2-3): KAGVTQTPRYLIKTRGQQVTLSCSPISGHRSVSWYQQTPGQGLQFLFEYFSETQRNKGNFPGRFSGRQFSNSRSEMNVSTLELGDSALYLCASSWQGRETDTQYFGPGTRLTVL.

The chain recombines TRBV30 with TRBJ1-2; no clear D gene. Germline CDR1 reads GTSNPN; CDR2 reads SVGIG (reference sequence). Trimming left V 0 bases short and J 2 bases short, with 13 bases between. This CDR3 has 15 residues. The CDR3 is CAWSVIAAGNYGYTF. The CDR3 coding sequence is TGTGCCTGGAGTGTAATAGCGGCGGGGAACTATGGCTACACCTTC.

The chain joins TRBV5-6 to TRBJ1-1; D is perhaps TRBD1 (5 bases). This CDR3 region has 14 residues. Germline CDR1 SGHDT, CDR2 YYEEEE. Trimming stripped 0 bases from V and 4 bases from J, with 10 bases between. The CDR3 sequence: CASSLGGGGTEAFF. The CDR3 region has the DNA TGTGCCAGCAGCTTGGGTGGGGGAGGCACTGAAGCTTTCTTT.

This rearrangement joins TRBV30 to TRBJ1-6, with 7 bases aligning to TRBD1. The CDR3 spans 13 residues. Germline CDR1 is GTSNPN and CDR2 is SVGIG (reference sequence). V trimming: 5 bases; J trimming: 10 bases; junction bases outside the gene matches: 8. CDR3 amino acids: CAWGTAHRSPLHF. The CDR3 coding sequence is TGTGCCTGGGGGACAGCTCACCGGTCACCCCTCCACTTT.

The genes are TRBV4-3 and TRBJ2-1, with 9 bases identical to TRBD2. After removal of 0 bases from V and 8 bases from J, the junction contained 8 bases not matched to a gene. The V gene's germline CDR1 is LGHNA and CDR2 YSLEER. The CDR3 covers 16 residues. The CDR3 spells CASSQEPSGEGDEQFF. CDR3 DNA sequence: TGCGCCAGCAGCCAAGAGCCTAGCGGGGAAGGAGATGAGCAGTTCTTC.

This chain joins TRBV27 and TRBJ2-1, with 12 bases identical to TRBD2. CDR1 is MNHEY, CDR2 SMNVEV, per germline (reference sequence). The V and J ends lost 7 bases and 6 bases, in that order; junction bases with no gene match: 22. CDR3 length: 20 residues. CDR3 nucleotides: TGTGCCAGCACTCCCTTGGGGGCTAGCGGGGGGGCCTGGATCGTCAATGAGCAGTTCTTC. Protein product: CASTPLGASGGAWIVNEQFF.

The chain links TRBV6-4 to TRBJ1-4, with D perhaps matching TRBD1 (5 bases). The germline V gene encodes CDR1 MRHNA and CDR2 SNTAGT. The CDR3 is 15 residues long. Deletions cut 3 bases from V and 1 base from J, with 9 bases between. CDR3 protein: CASSESGGTNEKLFF. The CDR3 nucleotides are TGTGCCAGCAGTGAATCCGGGGGAACTAATGAAAAACTGTTTTTT.

The rearrangement links TRBV2 to TRBJ2-5; 8 positions agree with TRBD1. V lost 1 base and J lost 4; bases outside the gene matches: 11. Germline CDR1 reads SNHLY; CDR2 reads FYNNEI. There are 17 residues in the CDR3. The CDR3 reads CASSEGGQGGRRETQYF. The CDR3 DNA sequence: TGTGCCAGCAGTGAAGGAGGACAGGGAGGTCGGCGAGAGACCCAGTACTTC. Combining the CDR3 with reference TRBV2 and TRBJ2-5 gives the whole variable domain EPEVTQTPSHQVTQMGQEVILRCVPISNHLYFYWYRQILGQKVEFLVSFYNNEISEKSEIFDDQFSVERPDGSNFTLKIRSTKLEDSAMYFCASSEGGQGGRRETQYFGPGTRLLVL.

V gene TRBV11-2 combines with J gene TRBJ1-2; no reliable D call. Trimming left V 6 bases short and J 0 bases short, with 14 bases between. The CDR3 length is 15 residues. The germline V gene encodes CDR1 SGHAT and CDR2 FQNNGV. In DNA form, the CDR3 reads TGTGCCAGCAGTCGAACCCCGGGTTCTAACTATGGCTACACCTTC. Amino acids: CASSRTPGSNYGYTF.

The chain employs TRBV5-6 and TRBJ2-7, with D possibly TRBD2 on 6 matching bases. Germline V lookup: CDR1 SGHDT, CDR2 YYEEEE. The V and J ends lost 4 bases and 5 bases respectively, with 13 bases between them. The CDR3 sequence is 13 residues long. The CDR3, as DNA: TGTGCCAGCAGCCCGGGGGTGGTCCACGAGCAGTACTTC. Its translation: CASSPGVVHEQYF.